The 2 T cell receptor beta chains given below trace back to one sample, sequenced in a study of T-cell memory formation after mild COVID-19. Each CDR3 protein is one row after TCRdb ran MiXCR on the 5' RACE reads. Here the sample spans fewer than 700,000 distinct CDR3 sequences, 15% to 20% being singletons. Input material: PBMCs or a T cell subset sorted from them (not recorded which). The receptors derive from an adult woman who had mild COVID-19 (a few samples of this study predate the infection). Cell type and time point are not known.

This clonotype turned up a few times. This CDR3 reads CASSYPLTSGRDEQFF. CDR3 in DNA: TGTGCCAGCAGCTACCCGCTGACTAGCGGGAGAGATGAGCAGTTCTTC. The chain links TRBV7-2 to TRBJ2-1; 12 bases line up with TRBD2. J gave up 8 bases and V 4 bases, and 9 bases lay outside the gene matches. The germline CDR1 and CDR2 sequences are SGHTA and FQGNSA. This CDR3 spans 16 amino acids.

The rearrangement joins TRBV5-1 to TRBJ2-3; the match to TRBD1 covers 7 bases. The CDR3 totals 15 residues. Germline trimming cut 0 bases from V and 2 bases from J; bases unmatched to any gene: 3. The germline CDR1 and CDR2 sequences are SGHRS and YFSETQ. This CDR3 is CASSLGQGFTDTQYF. CDR3 DNA sequence: TGCGCCAGCAGCTTGGGACAGGGTTTCACAGATACGCAGTATTTT.